The rows below give T cell receptor beta chains drawn from one sample of a study of T cells in Graves' hyperthyroidism and ophthalmopathy. TCRdb reanalysed the multiplex PCR reads using MiXCR and keeps one entry per CDR3 protein. The table lists about 55,000 distinct CDR3 sequences, roughly 50% of them singletons, with 2.5% to 4% in the top ten. The specimen sequenced was blood. The receptors derive from an older woman with Graves' ophthalmopathy. Each CDR3 is given with its conserved first and last residue. Each record gives: clone size, V gene, J gene, CDR3 length, D gene, CDR3 DNA, CDR3 protein. The D gene is left open where the match is weak. Size is omitted from some rows. Given values are once, few, many or a class for expanded clones.

many,TRBV24-1,TRBJ2-3,16,-,TGTGCCACCAGTGACCCAGCCGGTGGGGGCACAGATACGCAGTATTTT,CATSDPAGGGTDTQYF
-,TRBV12-3/TRBV12-4,TRBJ2-7,13,-,TGTGCCAGCAGGACAGGACGCTCCTACGAGCAGTACTTC,CASRTGRSYEQYF
-,TRBV2,TRBJ2-1,13,TRBD1,TGTGCCAGCAGCGGGGACAGGGGACGGGAGCAGTTCTTC,CASSGDRGREQFF
once,TRBV20-1,TRBJ2-4,11,-,TGCAGTGCTATGGACGGAAACATTCAGTACTTC,CSAMDGNIQYF
many,TRBV19,TRBJ1-1,12,-,-,CASTSGRTEAFF
many,TRBV5-4,TRBJ1-2,13,TRBD1,TGTGCCAGCAGCTCGGGACAGCCAATAGGCTACACCTTC,CASSSGQPIGYTF
-,TRBV15,TRBJ1-4,15,TRBD1,TGTGCCACCAGCAGCAGACAGGGGGCTAATGAAAAACTGTTTTTT,CATSSRQGANEKLFF
-,TRBV7-2,TRBJ2-7,15,-,TGTGCCAGCAGCCAAGACCCGGCAGGGCGGGACGAGCAGTACTTC,CASSQDPAGRDEQYF
-,TRBV30,TRBJ1-4,13,-,TGTGCCTGGAGTCTTCAGACTAATGAAAAACTGTTTTTT,CAWSLQTNEKLFF
few,TRBV2,TRBJ1-6,15,TRBD1,TGTGCCAGCAGTGAATTGGGACAGGGATATTCACCCCTCCACTTT,CASSELGQGYSPLHF
many,TRBV5-1,TRBJ2-1,15,TRBD1,TGCGCCAGCAGCTCGAGACAGGGTAGCCACAATGAGCAGTTCTTC,CASSSRQGSHNEQFF
many,TRBV28,TRBJ2-7,16,TRBD2,TGTGCCAGCAGTACTGGGGTGAAGAGTTGGGGGGGCGAGCAGTACTTC,CASSTGVKSWGGEQYF
-,TRBV7-6,TRBJ2-1,14,-,TGTGCCAGCAGCGCGTTGGGGAAATACAATGAGCAGTTCTTC,CASSALGKYNEQFF
many,TRBV3-1,TRBJ2-1,16,-,TGTGCCAGCAGCCAAGGACGGTTAAGCGAGGTTAATGAGCAGTTCTTC,CASSQGRLSEVNEQFF
-,TRBV20-1,TRBJ1-5,13,-,TGCAGTGCGCTGGATTATAGCAATCAGCCCCAGCATTTT,CSALDYSNQPQHF
-,TRBV5-4,TRBJ1-5,15,TRBD1,TGTGCCAGCAGCGGGACAGGGGGAGGCAATCAGCCCCAGCATTTT,CASSGTGGGNQPQHF
many,TRBV6-5,TRBJ1-2,13,-,TGTGCCAGCGGGCGGACTGGGAACTATGGCTACACCTTC,CASGRTGNYGYTF
many,TRBV3-1,TRBJ2-7,14,TRBD2,TGTGCCAGCAGCCTGGGACTAGCGGGTAGAGAGCAGTACTTC,CASSLGLAGREQYF
-,TRBV20-1,TRBJ2-5,15,TRBD2,TGCAGTGCTAGAGATACTAGCGGGGGGCGGGAGACCCAGTACTTC,CSARDTSGGRETQYF
many,TRBV6-1,TRBJ2-7,16,-,TGTGCCAGCAACCCCCTTGCCGGCAGGACCCTCTACGAGCAGTACTTC,CASNPLAGRTLYEQYF
once,TRBV2,TRBJ1-5,16,TRBD1,TGTGCCAGCAGTTTAGAGTGGACAGGGGGCGACCAGCCCCAGCATTTT,CASSLEWTGGDQPQHF
once,TRBV13,TRBJ1-4,16,TRBD1,TGCGCCAGCAGCCAAGCTCCGGGACAGGGACATGAAAAACTGTTTTTT,CASSQAPGQGHEKLFF
many,TRBV9,TRBJ2-1,15,TRBD2,TGTGCCAGCAGCCCGTTGACTAGCGGGAAGGGTGAGCAGTTCTTC,CASSPLTSGKGEQFF
-,TRBV4-1,TRBJ2-5,14,TRBD2,TGTGCCAGCAGCTTTGGGGGGGACCAAGAGACCCAGTACTTC,CASSFGGDQETQYF
-,TRBV7-2,TRBJ2-1,17,TRBD2,TGTGCCAGCAGCTTAGTAGGGACTAGCGGGAGCACCAATGAGCAGTTCTTC,CASSLVGTSGSTNEQFF
many,TRBV11-2,TRBJ2-2,19,TRBD2,TGTGCCAGCAGCTTTTCAGGACTAGCGGGGGGGGTGAACACCGGGGAGCTGTTTTTT,CASSFSGLAGGVNTGELFF
many,TRBV19,TRBJ1-1,16,-,TGTGCCAGTACGTTTAAGGGGCGCCTCATGAACACTGAAGCTTTCTTT,CASTFKGRLMNTEAFF
many,TRBV7-3,TRBJ2-2,18,TRBD1,TGTGCCAGCAGCTTACCTACTACAGGGGAAGGTAGCTCCGGGGAGCTGTTTTTT,CASSLPTTGEGSSGELFF
-,TRBV20-1,TRBJ2-1,16,TRBD2,TGCAGTGCCGGGACTAGCGGGCCGGGCCCATACAATGAGCAGTTCTTC,CSAGTSGPGPYNEQFF
-,TRBV11-1,TRBJ1-2,14,TRBD1,TGTGCCAGCAGCTCGGGACAGGGGGTAGGGGGCTACACCTTC,CASSSGQGVGGYTF
many,TRBV20-1,TRBJ2-7,16,-,TGCAGTGCTCCCGAGACAGGAAAAACCGGCTCCTACGAGCAGTACTTC,CSAPETGKTGSYEQYF
many,TRBV6-1,TRBJ1-2,15,TRBD1,TGTGCCAGCAGTCCGGACCGGACAGGGAAATATGGCTACACCTTC,CASSPDRTGKYGYTF
many,TRBV5-1,TRBJ1-6,15,TRBD1,TGCGCCAGCGCCGGGACAGGGACGCGTAATTCACCCCTCCACTTT,CASAGTGTRNSPLHF
-,TRBV7-9,TRBJ2-7,15,TRBD1,TGTGCCAGCAGCGCCATCGAGGACAGGGCCTACGAGCAGTACTTC,CASSAIEDRAYEQYF
many,TRBV5-4,TRBJ1-1,12,-,TGTGCCAGCAGCTTTAGCTACACTGAAGCTTTCTTT,CASSFSYTEAFF
-,TRBV20-1,TRBJ2-1,13,TRBD2,TGCAGTGGCATCCTAGCGGGAAGGAATGAGCAGTTCTTC,CSGILAGRNEQFF
many,TRBV12-2,TRBJ2-5,14,-,TGTGCAAGTCCTCCGGGACTAGGCGTAGAGACCCAGTACTTC,CASPPGLGVETQYF